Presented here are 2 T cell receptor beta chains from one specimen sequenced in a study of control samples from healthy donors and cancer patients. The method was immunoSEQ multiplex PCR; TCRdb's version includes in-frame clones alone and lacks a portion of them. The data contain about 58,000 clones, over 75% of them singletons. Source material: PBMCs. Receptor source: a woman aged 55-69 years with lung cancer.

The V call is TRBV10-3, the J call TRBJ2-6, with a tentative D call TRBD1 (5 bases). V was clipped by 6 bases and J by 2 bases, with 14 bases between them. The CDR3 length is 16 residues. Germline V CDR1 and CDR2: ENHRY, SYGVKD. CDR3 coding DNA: TGTGCCATCAGCCAATCAGGGCCAACTGGGGCCAACGTCCTGACTTTC. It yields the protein CAISQSGPTGANVLTF.

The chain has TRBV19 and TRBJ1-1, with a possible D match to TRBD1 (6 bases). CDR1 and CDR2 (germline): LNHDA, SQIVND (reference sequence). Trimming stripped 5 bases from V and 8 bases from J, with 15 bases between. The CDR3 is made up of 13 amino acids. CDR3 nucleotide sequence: TGTGCCAGTAGTTGGACAGACGCGTTAGAAGCTTTCTTT. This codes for CASSWTDALEAFF.